This is a list of T cell receptor beta chains from one sample in a study of T cells in Graves' hyperthyroidism and ophthalmopathy. TCRdb reprocessed the multiplex PCR reads with MiXCR, giving one entry per CDR3 protein. The data contain 500,000 to 650,000 distinct CDR3 sequences, roughly 15% of them singletons. Sequencing input: blood. Source of these receptors: a woman in her 50s with Graves' ophthalmopathy. The CDR3 runs from the conserved cysteine through the conserved F or W. The D gene is left open where the match is weak. Not every row has a clone size; where given, it reads once, few, many or a size class.

d_gene: TRBD1; abundance: few; j_gene: TRBJ1-4; v_gene: TRBV7-8; CDR3nt: TGTGCCAGCAGCTCATCCAGGGGGTGGACTAATGAAAAACTGTTTTTT; CDR3aa: CASSSSRGWTNEKLFF
d_gene: TRBD1; abundance: NA; j_gene: TRBJ1-4; v_gene: TRBV7-2; CDR3nt: TGTGCCAGCAGCTTAGCGTTACAGGGGTGGGGGAATGAAAAACTGTTTTTT; CDR3aa: CASSLALQGWGNEKLFF
d_gene: TRBD2; abundance: NA; j_gene: TRBJ2-2; v_gene: TRBV28; CDR3nt: TGTGCCAGCATTCCCCTCAGGGCGGGGGAGGGGAATTTTCCCGGGGAGCTGTTTTTT; CDR3aa: CASIPLRAGEGNFPGELFF
d_gene: TRBD2; abundance: many; j_gene: TRBJ2-1; v_gene: TRBV10-3; CDR3nt: TGTGCCATCAGCCGGACTAGCGATGAGCAGTTCTTC; CDR3aa: CAISRTSDEQFF
d_gene: TRBD2; abundance: NA; j_gene: TRBJ2-5; v_gene: TRBV7-8; CDR3nt: TGTGCCAGCAGCTTAATCCTAGCGGGAGGGACTGAGACCCAGTACTTC; CDR3aa: CASSLILAGGTETQYF
d_gene: NA; abundance: NA; j_gene: TRBJ2-1; v_gene: TRBV27; CDR3nt: TGTGCCAGCAGTCCAGACGTTGATGAGCAGTTCTTC; CDR3aa: CASSPDVDEQFF
d_gene: TRBD1; abundance: NA; j_gene: TRBJ2-1; v_gene: TRBV18; CDR3nt: TGTGCCAGCTCACCTTACGTTACCCAATACAGGGGCCGGGGCAATGAGCAGTTCTTC; CDR3aa: CASSPYVTQYRGRGNEQFF
d_gene: TRBD1; abundance: few; j_gene: TRBJ1-5; v_gene: TRBV24-1; CDR3nt: TGTGCCACCGGTGGAGGGGGCGAGGTGGACCAGCCCCAGCATTTT; CDR3aa: CATGGGGEVDQPQHF
d_gene: NA; abundance: many; j_gene: TRBJ2-7; v_gene: TRBV11-1; CDR3nt: TGTGCCAGCAGCCCTCGGGGTATGGATTTCTACGAGCAGTACTTC; CDR3aa: CASSPRGMDFYEQYF
d_gene: NA; abundance: many; j_gene: TRBJ2-2; v_gene: TRBV28; CDR3nt: TGTGCCAGCAGTGTAGGAACCCGACTATCCGGGGAGCTGTTTTTT; CDR3aa: CASSVGTRLSGELFF
d_gene: TRBD2; abundance: many; j_gene: TRBJ2-7; v_gene: TRBV6-1; CDR3nt: TGTGCCAGCAGTAGCTTCAGGACTAGCGGGAGCCACGAGCAGTACTTC; CDR3aa: CASSSFRTSGSHEQYF
d_gene: NA; abundance: many; j_gene: TRBJ1-1; v_gene: TRBV7-2; CDR3nt: TGTGCCAGCAGGGGGGGTTCGCTGTACACTGAAGCTTTCTTT; CDR3aa: CASRGGSLYTEAFF
d_gene: NA; abundance: many; j_gene: TRBJ1-5; v_gene: TRBV27; CDR3nt: TGTGCCAGCAGTGAGGGACGGGGCAATCAGCCCCAGCATTTT; CDR3aa: CASSEGRGNQPQHF
d_gene: NA; abundance: many; j_gene: TRBJ2-1; v_gene: TRBV12-3/TRBV12-4; CDR3nt: TGTGCCAGCATCCCTAGCTCCTACAATGAGCAGTTCTTC; CDR3aa: CASIPSSYNEQFF
d_gene: TRBD2; abundance: many; j_gene: TRBJ2-1; v_gene: TRBV3-1; CDR3nt: TGTGCCAGCAGCCCGCCGCTAGCGGGAGTGTACAATGAGCAGTTCTTC; CDR3aa: CASSPPLAGVYNEQFF
d_gene: NA; abundance: few; j_gene: TRBJ2-5; v_gene: TRBV4-2; CDR3nt: TGTGCCAGCAGCCAAGAATGGGGGGGCCGGGAGACCCAGTACTTC; CDR3aa: CASSQEWGGRETQYF
d_gene: TRBD2; abundance: many; j_gene: TRBJ2-5; v_gene: TRBV12-3/TRBV12-4; CDR3nt: TGTGCCAGCAGCCGACTAGCGGGAGGGGGATTGGAGACCCAGTACTTC; CDR3aa: CASSRLAGGGLETQYF
d_gene: NA; abundance: few; j_gene: TRBJ2-5; v_gene: TRBV4-3; CDR3nt: TGCGCCAGCAGCCAAGATTGGCATTCGGCGCAGGAGACCCAGTACTTC; CDR3aa: CASSQDWHSAQETQYF
d_gene: NA; abundance: many; j_gene: TRBJ2-7; v_gene: TRBV6-2/TRBV6-3; CDR3nt: TGTGCCAGCAGACACCGGGACGTAGCCTACGAGCAGTACTTC; CDR3aa: CASRHRDVAYEQYF
d_gene: NA; abundance: NA; j_gene: TRBJ2-7; v_gene: TRBV9; CDR3nt: TGTGCCAGCAGCCCATTCGGGACTCCTTACGAGCAGTACTTC; CDR3aa: CASSPFGTPYEQYF
d_gene: NA; abundance: many; j_gene: TRBJ1-2; v_gene: TRBV7-9; CDR3nt: TGTGCCAGCAGCAGGGCGCGGGGGGGGCCGAACTATGGCTACACCTTC; CDR3aa: CASSRARGGPNYGYTF
d_gene: TRBD1; abundance: many; j_gene: TRBJ1-4; v_gene: TRBV7-2; CDR3nt: TGTGCCAGCAGCTTACAGGGGGCGCTTAGTGAAAAACTGTTTTTT; CDR3aa: CASSLQGALSEKLFF
d_gene: TRBD1; abundance: once; j_gene: TRBJ2-7; v_gene: TRBV11-2; CDR3nt: TGTGCCAGCAGCTTAGGTTCGGGACAGGGTGCTTTCAAGCAGTACTTC; CDR3aa: CASSLGSGQGAFKQYF
d_gene: NA; abundance: many; j_gene: TRBJ2-1; v_gene: TRBV2; CDR3nt: TGTGCCAGCAGTGAACAGAGAAGCAATGAGCAGTTCTTC; CDR3aa: CASSEQRSNEQFF
d_gene: NA; abundance: few; j_gene: TRBJ2-6; v_gene: TRBV5-1; CDR3nt: TGCGCCAGCAGCTTGCTGATGACGGGGATTGGGGGCGCTGGGGCCAACGTCCTGACTTTC; CDR3aa: CASSLLMTGIGGAGANVLTF
d_gene: NA; abundance: many; j_gene: TRBJ1-5; v_gene: TRBV27; CDR3nt: TGTGCCAGCAGTTTATACCGCCCAAGGGATCAGCCCCAGCATTTT; CDR3aa: CASSLYRPRDQPQHF
d_gene: NA; abundance: once; j_gene: TRBJ2-3; v_gene: TRBV6-5; CDR3nt: TGTGCCAGCAGTTATTTAGCGGACCTTACAGATACGCAGTATTTT; CDR3aa: CASSYLADLTDTQYF
d_gene: NA; abundance: NA; j_gene: TRBJ2-1; v_gene: TRBV9; CDR3nt: TGTGCCAGCAGCGTTTCTGGGGTGAACTCCTACAATGAGCAGTTCTTC; CDR3aa: CASSVSGVNSYNEQFF
d_gene: TRBD2; abundance: few; j_gene: TRBJ2-3; v_gene: TRBV4-3; CDR3nt: TGCGCCAGCAGCCAAGAGAGAGAAATATTGACTAGCGGAGGGGGCACAGATACGCAGTATTTT; CDR3aa: CASSQEREILTSGGGTDTQYF
d_gene: TRBD1; abundance: few; j_gene: TRBJ2-7; v_gene: TRBV7-9; CDR3nt: TGTGCCAGCAGCTTAGTCGAGGGGGCAGACGAGCAGTACTTC; CDR3aa: CASSLVEGADEQYF
d_gene: NA; abundance: NA; j_gene: TRBJ2-1; v_gene: TRBV19; CDR3nt: TGTGCCAGTAGTATTAGCAGGGTAGGTGAGCAGTTCTTC; CDR3aa: CASSISRVGEQFF
d_gene: TRBD2; abundance: many; j_gene: TRBJ2-5; v_gene: TRBV7-2; CDR3nt: TGTGCCAGCACCCCTGGGACTAGCGGGAGAGAGACCCAGTACTTC; CDR3aa: CASTPGTSGRETQYF
d_gene: TRBD2; abundance: many; j_gene: TRBJ2-7; v_gene: TRBV20-1; CDR3nt: TGCAGTGCTGCCTCCCCGACTAGCGACAACCCCTACGAGCAGTACTTC; CDR3aa: CSAASPTSDNPYEQYF
d_gene: NA; abundance: few; j_gene: TRBJ2-6; v_gene: TRBV24-1; CDR3nt: TGTGCCACCAGCGGAGGGTCCCCTGGGGCCAACGTCCTGACTTTC; CDR3aa: CATSGGSPGANVLTF
d_gene: TRBD1; abundance: NA; j_gene: TRBJ1-5; v_gene: TRBV20-1; CDR3nt: TGCAGTGCACTGGACAGGGCGAGCAATCAGCCCCAGCATTTT; CDR3aa: CSALDRASNQPQHF